This T cell receptor (beta chain) was obtained from a study of blood T cell repertoires in COVID-19. Study-level information: The origin of the acute and convalescent COVID-19 samples was the United States, Italy and Spain. In each case, the material was cDNA or gDNA derived from T cells, B-cell-depleted T cells, or PBMCs.

In the original processing: Reference gene primer amplification gave estimated nucleated cell counts. Some clones are missing from TCRdb's copy, which holds only in-frame ones; the method was immunoSEQ multiplex PCR. V and J calls and clone size are those listed in that table; D and trimming were worked out from the DNA. Counted here are approximately 44,000 clones, 80% to 90% occurring once; the ten biggest clones make up 6.5% to 9%. This clone appeared a single time. The source material was peripheral blood. This TCR derives from a man aged 55 to 70 with active COVID-19.

CDR3 sequence: CASSAGLAGEETQYF. CDR3 DNA: TGTGCCAGCAGCGCGGGACTAGCGGGAGAAGAGACCCAGTACTTC. V gene TRBV5-4 combines with J gene TRBJ2-5; 14 nucleotides match TRBD2. Trimming took 4 bases from V and 3 from J; bases not matched to a gene: 2. The CDR3 sequence is 15 residues long. The germline CDR1 and CDR2 sequences are SGHNT and YYREEE (reference sequence).